This T cell receptor beta chain comes out of a study of identical twins' blood T cells. Ten or more counts support this clonotype. What it binds is unknown. Whole-study findings and limits: Out-of-frame TCRbeta clonotypes reportedly had markedly more similar V usage in twins than unrelated donors.

The CDR3 covers 14 residues. The germline V gene has CDR1 SNHLY and CDR2 FYNNEI. Between the trimmed V and J ends, which lost 7 bases and 4 bases, there was a span of 16 bases. Three pairs of healthy female monozygous twins were the donors. TCRdb called the 5' RACE reads again in MiXCR, with one record for every CDR3 protein. The sample includes fewer than 450,000 distinct CDR3 sequences, more than 25% of them seen just once. The TCR comes from a woman between 18 and 49 years old in good health. The sequenced sample was PBMCs. The chain recombines TRBV2 with TRBJ1-2; possibly TRBD1 for D (5 bases). CDR3 protein: CASTTFGGGYGYTF. The CDR3 DNA reads TGTGCCAGCACCACATTCGGCGGGGGCTATGGCTACACCTTC.